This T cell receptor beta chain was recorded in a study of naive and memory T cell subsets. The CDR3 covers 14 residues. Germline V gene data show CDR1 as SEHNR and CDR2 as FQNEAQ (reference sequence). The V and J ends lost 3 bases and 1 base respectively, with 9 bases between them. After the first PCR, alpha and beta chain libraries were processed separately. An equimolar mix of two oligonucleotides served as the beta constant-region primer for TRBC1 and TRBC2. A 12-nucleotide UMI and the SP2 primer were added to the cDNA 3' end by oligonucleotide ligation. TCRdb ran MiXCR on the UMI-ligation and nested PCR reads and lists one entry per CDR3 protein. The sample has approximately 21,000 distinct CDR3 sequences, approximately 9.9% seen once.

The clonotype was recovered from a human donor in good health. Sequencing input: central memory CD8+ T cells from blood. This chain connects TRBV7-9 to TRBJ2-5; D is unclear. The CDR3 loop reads CASSFLSSQETQYF. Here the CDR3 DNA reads TGTGCCAGCAGCTTTTTGAGTAGCCAAGAGACCCAGTACTTC.